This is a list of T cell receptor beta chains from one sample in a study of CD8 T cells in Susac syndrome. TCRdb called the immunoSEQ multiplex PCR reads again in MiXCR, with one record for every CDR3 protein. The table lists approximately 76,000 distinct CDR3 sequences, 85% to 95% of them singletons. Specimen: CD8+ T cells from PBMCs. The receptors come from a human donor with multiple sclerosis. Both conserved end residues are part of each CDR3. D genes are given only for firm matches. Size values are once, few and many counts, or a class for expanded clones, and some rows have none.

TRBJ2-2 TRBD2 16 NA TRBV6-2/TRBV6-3 CASRRTGLANTGELFF TGTGCCAGCAGGCGCACGGGACTAGCGAACACCGGGGAGCTGTTTTTT
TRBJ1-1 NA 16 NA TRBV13 CASSFHPRQKSTEAFF TGTGCCAGCAGCTTCCATCCAAGACAGAAGAGCACTGAAGCTTTCTTT
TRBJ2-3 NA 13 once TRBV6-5 CASSYVGPDTQYF TGTGCCAGCAGTTACGTAGGTCCTGATACGCAGTATTTT
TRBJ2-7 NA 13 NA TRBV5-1 CASSMGASYEQYF TGCGCCAGCAGCATGGGAGCCTCCTACGAGCAGTACTTC
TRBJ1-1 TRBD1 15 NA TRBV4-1 CASSQAGTGRTEAFF TGCGCCAGCAGCCAGGCCGGGACAGGGAGGACTGAAGCTTTCTTT
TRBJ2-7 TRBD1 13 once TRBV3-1 CASMGQDTYEQYF TGTGCCAGCATGGGACAGGACACCTACGAGCAGTACTTC
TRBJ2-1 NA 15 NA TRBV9 CASSAQGTPVHEQFF TGTGCCAGCAGCGCCCAAGGGACTCCGGTACATGAGCAGTTCTTC
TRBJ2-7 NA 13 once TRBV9 CASSVGSLYEQYF TGTGCCAGCAGCGTAGGGAGTCTCTACGAGCAGTACTTC
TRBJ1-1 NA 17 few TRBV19 CASTRTAGVAVNTEAFF TGTGCCAGTACTAGAACGGCAGGGGTTGCGGTGAACACTGAAGCTTTCTTT
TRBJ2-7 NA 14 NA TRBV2 CASSEAGAHYEQYF TGTGCCAGCAGTGAGGCGGGGGCACACTACGAGCAGTACTTC
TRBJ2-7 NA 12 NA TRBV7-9 CASSVGTYEQYF TGTGCCAGCAGTGTGGGGACCTACGAGCAGTACTTC
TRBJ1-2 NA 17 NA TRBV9 CASSARDRLLLDYGYTF TGTGCCAGCAGCGCGCGGGACCGTCTTCTATTGGACTATGGCTACACCTTC
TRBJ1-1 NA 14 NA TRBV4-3 CASSPRRVSAEAFF TGCGCCAGCAGTCCCCGCAGGGTGAGCGCTGAAGCTTTCTTT
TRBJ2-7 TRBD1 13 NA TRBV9 CASSAGGQDEQYF TGTGCCAGCAGCGCAGGGGGACAGGACGAGCAGTACTTC
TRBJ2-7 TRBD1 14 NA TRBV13 CASSFPGQDYEQYF TGTGCCAGCAGCTTTCCGGGACAGGACTACGAGCAGTACTTC
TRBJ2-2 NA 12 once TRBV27 CASSRIGRELFF TGTGCCAGCAGTCGGATAGGAAGGGAGCTGTTTTTT
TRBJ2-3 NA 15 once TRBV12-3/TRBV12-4 CASSPGEGPTDTQYF TGTGCCAGCAGCCCCGGAGAGGGACCCACAGATACGCAGTATTTT
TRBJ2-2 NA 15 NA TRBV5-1 CATRNAALNTGELFF TGCGCCACCAGGAATGCAGCGCTGAACACCGGGGAGCTGTTTTTT
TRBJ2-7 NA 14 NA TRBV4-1 CASSQELGPYEQYF TGCGCCAGCAGCCAAGAGCTCGGGCCCTACGAGCAGTACTTC
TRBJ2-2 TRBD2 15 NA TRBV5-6 CASSIGTSGTGELFF TGTGCCAGCAGCATCGGGACTAGCGGGACCGGGGAGCTGTTTTTT
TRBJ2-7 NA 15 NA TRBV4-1 CASSQDWGSGNEQYF TGCGCCAGCAGCCAAGATTGGGGTAGCGGCAACGAGCAGTACTTC
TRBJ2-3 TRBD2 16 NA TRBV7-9 CASSHTSGRVSDTQYF TGTGCCAGCAGCCATACTAGCGGGAGGGTGTCGGATACGCAGTATTTT
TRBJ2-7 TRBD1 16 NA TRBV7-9 CASSFSPRTGDYEQYF TGTGCCAGCAGCTTTTCCCCTCGGACAGGCGACTACGAGCAGTACTTC
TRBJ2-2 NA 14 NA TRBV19 CASKGEQGIGELFF TGTGCCAGTAAGGGTGAACAGGGAATCGGGGAGCTGTTTTTT
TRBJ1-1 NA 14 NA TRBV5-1 CASSLNGVATEAFF TGCGCCAGCAGCCTAAACGGAGTTGCCACTGAAGCTTTCTTT
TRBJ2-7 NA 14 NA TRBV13 CASSKGSGSYEQYF TGTGCCAGCAGCAAGGGAAGCGGATCCTACGAGCAGTACTTC
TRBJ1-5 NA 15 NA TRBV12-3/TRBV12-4 CASSFGGYSNQPQHF TGTGCCAGCAGTTTTGGGGGATATAGCAATCAGCCCCAGCATTTT
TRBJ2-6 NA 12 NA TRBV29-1 CSVGSGANVLTF TGCAGCGTGGGATCTGGGGCCAACGTCCTGACTTTC
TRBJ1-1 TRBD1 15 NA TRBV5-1 CASSLTGQGADEAFF TGCGCCAGCAGCTTGACGGGACAGGGGGCCGATGAAGCTTTCTTT
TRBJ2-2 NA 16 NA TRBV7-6 CASSSRRQLNTGELFF TGTGCCAGCAGCTCCCGGCGGCAGCTGAACACCGGGGAGCTGTTTTTT
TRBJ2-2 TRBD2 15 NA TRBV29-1 CSVAGLAGGIGELFF TGCAGCGTCGCAGGACTAGCGGGAGGGATCGGGGAGCTGTTTTTT
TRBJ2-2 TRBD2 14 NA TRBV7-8 CASSITSGSGELFF TGTGCCAGCAGCATCACTAGCGGCTCCGGGGAGCTGTTTTTT
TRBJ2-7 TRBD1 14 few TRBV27 CASSPTGGPYEQYF TGTGCCAGCAGTCCCACAGGGGGGCCCTACGAGCAGTACTTC
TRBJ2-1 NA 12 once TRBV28 CASSLRGDEQFF TGTGCCAGCAGTTTAAGGGGAGATGAGCAGTTCTTC
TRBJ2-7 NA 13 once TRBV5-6 CASSMGHGGEQYF TGTGCCAGCAGCATGGGGCATGGAGGGGAGCAGTACTTC
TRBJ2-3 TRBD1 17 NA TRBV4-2 CASSPRTGQVVADTQYF TGTGCCAGCAGCCCGCGGACAGGGCAAGTGGTAGCAGATACGCAGTATTTT